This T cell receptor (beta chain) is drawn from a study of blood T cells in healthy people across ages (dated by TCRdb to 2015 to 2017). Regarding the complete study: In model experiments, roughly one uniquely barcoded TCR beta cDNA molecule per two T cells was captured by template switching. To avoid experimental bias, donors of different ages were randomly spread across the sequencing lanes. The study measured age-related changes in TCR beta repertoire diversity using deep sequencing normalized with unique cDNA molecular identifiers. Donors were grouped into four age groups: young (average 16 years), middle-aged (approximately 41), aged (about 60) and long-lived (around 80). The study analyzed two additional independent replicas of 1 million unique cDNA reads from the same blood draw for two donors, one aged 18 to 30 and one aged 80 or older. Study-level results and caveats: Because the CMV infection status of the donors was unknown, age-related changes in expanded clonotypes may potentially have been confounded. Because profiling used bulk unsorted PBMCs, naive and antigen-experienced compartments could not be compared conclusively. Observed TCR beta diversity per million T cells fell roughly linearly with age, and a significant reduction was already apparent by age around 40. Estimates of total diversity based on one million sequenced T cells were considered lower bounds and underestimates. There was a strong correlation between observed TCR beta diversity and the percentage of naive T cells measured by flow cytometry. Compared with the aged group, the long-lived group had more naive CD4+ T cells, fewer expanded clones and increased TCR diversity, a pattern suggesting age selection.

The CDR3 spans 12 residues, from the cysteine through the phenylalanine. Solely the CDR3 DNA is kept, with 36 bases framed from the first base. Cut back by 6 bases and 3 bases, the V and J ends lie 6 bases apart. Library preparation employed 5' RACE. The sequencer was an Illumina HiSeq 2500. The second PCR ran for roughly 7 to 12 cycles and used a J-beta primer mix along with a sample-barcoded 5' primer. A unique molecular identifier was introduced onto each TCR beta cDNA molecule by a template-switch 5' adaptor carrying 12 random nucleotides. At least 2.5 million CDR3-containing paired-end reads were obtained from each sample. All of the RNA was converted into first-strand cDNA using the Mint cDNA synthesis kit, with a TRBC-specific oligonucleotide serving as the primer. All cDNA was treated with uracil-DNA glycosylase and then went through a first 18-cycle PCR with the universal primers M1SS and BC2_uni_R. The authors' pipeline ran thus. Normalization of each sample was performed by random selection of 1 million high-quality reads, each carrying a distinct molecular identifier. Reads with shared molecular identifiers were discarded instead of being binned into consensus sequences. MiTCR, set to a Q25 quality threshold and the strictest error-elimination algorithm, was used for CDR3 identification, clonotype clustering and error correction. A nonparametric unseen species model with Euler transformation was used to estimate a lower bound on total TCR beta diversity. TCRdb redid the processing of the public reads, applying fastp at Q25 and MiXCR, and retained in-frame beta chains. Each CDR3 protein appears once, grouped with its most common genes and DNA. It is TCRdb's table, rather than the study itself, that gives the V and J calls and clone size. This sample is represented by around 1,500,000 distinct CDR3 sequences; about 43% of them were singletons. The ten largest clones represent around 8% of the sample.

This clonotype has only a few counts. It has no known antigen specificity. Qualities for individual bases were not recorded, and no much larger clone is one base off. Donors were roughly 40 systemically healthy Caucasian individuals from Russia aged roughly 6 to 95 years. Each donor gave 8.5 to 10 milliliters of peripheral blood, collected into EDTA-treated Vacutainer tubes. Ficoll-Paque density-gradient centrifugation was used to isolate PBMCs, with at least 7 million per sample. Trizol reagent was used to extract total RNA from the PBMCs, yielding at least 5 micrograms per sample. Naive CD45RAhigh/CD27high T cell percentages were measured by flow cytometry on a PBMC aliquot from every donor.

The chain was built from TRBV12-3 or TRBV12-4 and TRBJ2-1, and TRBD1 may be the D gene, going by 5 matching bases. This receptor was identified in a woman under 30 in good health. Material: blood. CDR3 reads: CASRTVYNEQFF. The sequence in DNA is TGTGCCAGCAGGACAGTCTACAATGAGCAGTTCTTC.